This T cell receptor (beta chain) is drawn from a study of early T cells in non-severe SARS-CoV-2 infection. Overall study: Chains were unpaired, as sequencing was done on bulk RNA from unsorted whole blood.

CDR1 LGHDT and CDR2 YNNKEL come from the germline V gene (reference sequence). V was trimmed by 0 bases and J by 5 bases, leaving 14 bases between them. The CDR3 has 16 residues. Attachment of unique molecular identifiers to individual cDNA molecules was performed. TCRdb processed the 5' RACE reads anew with MiXCR; each CDR3 protein has one entry. The sample contains around 50,000 distinct CDR3 sequences, 4.5% to 7% of which appear only once. This clonotype was picked up many times. The clonotype comes from an adult who was a healthcare worker with PCR-confirmed SARS-CoV-2 infection or an uninfected control (not recorded which). The gene calls are TRBV3-1 and TRBJ2-1, with a possible D match to TRBD2 (5 bases). The sample comprised whole blood. CDR3 sequence (DNA): TGTGCCAGCAGCCAAGAAGAGCGGCTTACGAACAATGAGCAGTTCTTC. Its protein is CASSQEERLTNNEQFF.